This T cell receptor (beta chain) is drawn from a study of human T cells and chemical hapten exposure. TCRdb independently ran MiXCR on the RACE reads; one entry per CDR3 protein. The sample lists roughly 92,000 distinct CDR3 sequences, roughly an eighth occurring once. This clonotype turned up a few times. Its antigen is unknown. Germline V gives CDR1 LGHNA, CDR2 YSLEER. J lost 4 bases, V lost 0 bases, and 5 bases had no gene match. The CDR3 loop spans 16 amino acids. This sample's time point: patch test 2, 6 weeks after DPC sensitization. Treatment: therapeutic diphenylcyclopropenone sensitization with weekly scalp DPC. General observations from the study: Those TCRs sitting above 1 in 1000 frequency stayed the same with DPC sensitization.

Sequenced here: whole blood, sampled in connection with sensitization to the hapten diphenylcyclopropenone (DPC). This receptor was identified in a woman in her forties with alopecia areata. Some clones in this sample may be carry-over from other donors' samples. The chain uses TRBV4-3 and TRBJ2-1, with TRBD2 identical over 8 bases. CDR3 in amino acids: CASSQELGTRYNEQFF. The CDR3 nucleotides read TGCGCCAGCAGCCAAGAGTTGGGGACTAGGTACAATGAGCAGTTCTTC.